One and the same sample provided the 26 T cell receptor beta chains below, sequenced in a study of T-cell memory formation after mild COVID-19. TCRdb passed the 5' RACE reads through MiXCR, listing each CDR3 protein once. Seen here are approximately 250,000 distinct CDR3 sequences, roughly 14% observed once, and the top ten hold 2.1%. Sequencing was performed on PBMCs or a T cell subset sorted from them (not recorded which). Receptors were obtained from an adult woman who had mild COVID-19 (a few samples of this study predate the infection). Cell type and time point are not known.

The V and J genes are TRBV5-1 and TRBJ2-2, with D unclear. Germline V lookup: CDR1 SGHRS, CDR2 YFSETQ. CDR3 size: 10 residues. Between the trimmed V and J ends, which lost 9 bases and 6 bases, there was a span of 6 bases. CDR3 sequence reads: CANASGELFF. The CDR3 bases are TGCGCCAACGCTTCCGGGGAGCTGTTTTTT. The full variable domain, its missing parts supplied by reference TRBV5-1 and TRBJ2-2, is KAGVTQTPRYLIKTRGQQVTLSCSPISGHRSVSWYQQTPGQGLQFLFEYFSETQRNKGNFPGRFSGRQFSNSRSEMNVSTLELGDSALYLCANASGELFFGEGSRLTVL.

V gene TRBV5-1 combines with J gene TRBJ2-7; 7 bases map to TRBD1. Germline V gives CDR1 SGHRS, CDR2 YFSETQ. The CDR3 has 15 residues. V gave up 0 bases and J gave up 2 bases; unmatched junction bases: 5. The DNA for the CDR3 is TGCGCCAGCAGCTTGGGGGGCGACAGGGCCTACGAGCAGTACTTC. It yields the protein CASSLGGDRAYEQYF.

This clonotype turned up a few times. J is TRBJ2-3 and V is TRBV7-2, with TRBD2 matching 10 bases. Germline V gene data show CDR1 as SGHTA and CDR2 as FQGNSA. V shed 1 base, J shed 5 bases, and the junction held 9 bases outside the gene matches. The CDR3 sequence is 17 residues long. CDR3 nucleotide sequence: TGTGCCAGCAGCTTAGGAAGTTTAGCGGGAGGTGGAGATACGCAGTATTTT. Translating gives CASSLGSLAGGGDTQYF.

This clonotype has just a few counts. The chain joins TRBV4-2 to TRBJ2-7; 10 nucleotides line up with TRBD2. The germline gives CDR1 LGHNA, CDR2 YNFKEQ. This CDR3 has 17 residues. Trimming removed 0 bases from V and 4 bases from J; junction bases left unmatched: 9. CDR3 loop: CASSQEVERTSGYEQYF. In DNA form, the CDR3 reads TGTGCCAGCAGCCAAGAGGTTGAAAGGACTAGCGGTTACGAGCAGTACTTC.

This clonotype was detected a few times. This chain uses TRBV3-1 with TRBJ1-4; 7 bases are shared with TRBD1. V was pared by 3 bases and J by 5 bases, with 12 bases of the junction left unmatched. Germline CDR1 is LGHDT and CDR2 is YNNKEL (reference sequence). CDR3 length equals 17 residues. The CDR3 loop reads CASSHLATGTANEKLFF. CDR3 sequence (DNA): TGTGCCAGCAGCCATTTGGCTACCGGGACAGCAAATGAAAAACTGTTTTTT.

This clonotype was found a few times. This chain joins TRBV7-3 and TRBJ2-2; TRBD2 matches at 11 bases. The CDR3 spans 16 residues. Germline V gene lookup returns CDR1 SGHTA and CDR2 FQGTGA. With 6 bases clipped from V and 2 bases from J, the junction kept 5 bases outside the gene matches. The CDR3 spells CASSSSGRINTGELFF. Written as DNA, the CDR3 is TGTGCCAGCAGTTCTAGCGGGAGGATAAACACCGGGGAGCTGTTTTTT.

This sequence joins TRBV29-1 and TRBJ2-3; tentatively, D is TRBD2 (6 bases). The CDR3 totals 14 residues. Trimming pared 5 bases from V and 1 base from J, leaving 13 bases between. Germline V gene lookup returns CDR1 SQVTM and CDR2 ANQGSEA. The CDR3 spells CSVSGGRGTDTQYF. Written as DNA, the CDR3 is TGCAGCGTTTCCGGGGGTCGGGGCACAGATACGCAGTATTTT.

The chain couples TRBV20-1 to TRBJ2-5; 7 bases align to TRBD2. With V trimmed by 1 base and J by 5 bases, 7 bases remained unmatched. This CDR3 is built from 14 residues. In germline, CDR1 is DFQATT, CDR2 SNEGSKA (reference sequence). The CDR3 protein is CSARAGGSGETQYF. CDR3 DNA sequence: TGCAGTGCTAGAGCGGGCGGGAGTGGGGAGACCCAGTACTTC.

This chain connects TRBV7-9 to TRBJ2-3; 8 nucleotides align to TRBD2. This CDR3 has 15 amino acids. Germline V gene data show CDR1 as SEHNR and CDR2 as FQNEAQ (reference sequence). The ends lost 7 bases at V and 4 bases at J; junction bases unmatched: 10. The CDR3 coding sequence is TGTGCCAGCACCCTTCCGGGGGGGCCGGCAGATACGCAGTATTTT. This translates into CASTLPGGPADTQYF.

The genes are TRBV24-1 and TRBJ2-7; TRBD1 is a possible D gene (5 bases). V was cut by 4 bases and J by 3 bases, with 9 bases left in between. The CDR3 runs 13 residues. The V gene's germline CDR1 is KGHDR and CDR2 SFDVKD. CDR3 DNA sequence: TGTGCCACCAGTGAGAGGCAGGGCTACGAGCAGTACTTC. Translation: CATSERQGYEQYF.

The chain recombines TRBV20-1 with TRBJ1-2, with D possibly TRBD1 on 6 matching bases. The germline gives CDR1 DFQATT, CDR2 SNEGSKA (reference sequence). V lost 3 bases and J 2 bases, leaving 10 bases between the germline ends. CDR3 size: 13 residues. As DNA, the CDR3 is TGCAGTGCTAGCGCAGGGGTGAACTATGGCTACACCTTC. Its protein is CSASAGVNYGYTF.

The table lists this clonotype with many counts. J is TRBJ2-2 and V is TRBV12-3 or TRBV12-4; no clear D gene. The CDR3 totals 13 residues. V was shortened by 2 bases and J by 4 bases, with 5 bases between the two germline ends. CDR3 DNA: TGTGCCAGCAGTTTATCAAGCACCGGGGAGCTGTTTTTT. This gives the protein CASSLSSTGELFF.

The chain has TRBV20-1 and TRBJ2-2; D may be TRBD2 (6 bases). CDR1 and CDR2 (germline): DFQATT, SNEGSKA (reference sequence). V gave up 1 base and J gave up 4 bases, with 13 bases separating them. The CDR3 runs to 15 residues. This chain's CDR3 is CSARASLASTGELFF. The CDR3 bases are TGCAGTGCTAGAGCCTCACTAGCCTCCACCGGGGAGCTGTTTTTT.

This clonotype was seen a few times. The chain has TRBV10-3 and TRBJ2-3; D not resolved. The V gene lost 6 bases and the J gene lost 1 base, with 14 bases spanning the gap. CDR3 length equals 15 residues. In germline, CDR1 is ENHRY, CDR2 SYGVKD. CDR3 sequence: CAIRSSTDRTDTQYF. The CDR3 bases are TGTGCCATCAGGTCCTCGACGGACCGCACAGATACGCAGTATTTT.

CDR3 bases: TGTGCCACCCTCAATCAGGGTTCCGAGCAGTACTTC. Translated: CATLNQGSEQYF. The chain links TRBV10-3 to TRBJ2-7; D is perhaps TRBD1 (5 bases). V shed 10 bases and J shed 6 bases, with 16 bases lying between them. Germline CDR1 ENHRY, CDR2 SYGVKD. The CDR3 is 12 residues long.

This clonotype was recorded at least ten times. This chain uses TRBV7-3 with TRBJ1-1, with D possibly TRBD1 on 5 matching bases. The germline gives CDR1 SGHTA, CDR2 FQGTGA. CDR3 length: 14 amino acids. Trimming took 3 bases from V and 7 from J, leaving 15 bases between them. CDR3 coding DNA: TGTGCCAGCAGCTTGGACGGGGGTGGTGGTGAAGCTTTCTTT. Amino acid sequence: CASSLDGGGGEAFF. Drawing the rest from reference TRBV7-3 and TRBJ1-1, the complete variable domain is GAGVSQTPSNKVTEKGKYVELRCDPISGHTALYWYRQSLGQGPEFLIYFQGTGAADDSGLPNDRFFAVRPEGSVSTLKIQRTERGDSAVYLCASSLDGGGGEAFFGQGTRLTVV.

This clonotype was seen more than once but under ten times. The rearrangement links TRBV20-1 to TRBJ2-7; 8 nucleotides line up with TRBD2. The V segment lost 3 bases and the J segment 5 bases; nucleotides outside the gene matches: 9. The V gene's germline CDR1 is DFQATT and CDR2 SNEGSKA (reference sequence). The CDR3 is 14 amino acids. The chain's CDR3 is CSASSRLASNEQYF. For the CDR3, the DNA is TGCAGTGCTAGCTCGAGACTAGCGTCGAACGAGCAGTACTTC.

The table lists this clonotype with a few counts. This rearrangement joins TRBV6-5 to TRBJ2-3; 8 nucleotides line up with TRBD2. CDR1 is MNHEY and CDR2 is SVGAGI in the germline V gene. Germline trimming cut 3 bases from V and 0 bases from J; bases unmatched to any gene: 11. The length of the CDR3 is 18 residues. This chain's CDR3 is CASSYTPGRGASTDTQYF. Here the CDR3 DNA reads TGTGCCAGCAGTTATACTCCTGGGCGGGGGGCGAGCACAGATACGCAGTATTTT.

The gene calls are TRBV13 and TRBJ2-3; the match to TRBD2 covers 12 bases. Per the germline V gene, CDR1 is PRHDT and CDR2 is FYEKMQ (reference sequence). V gave up 3 bases and J gave up 3 bases; unmatched junction bases: 7. The CDR3 contains 17 residues. The CDR3 loop is CASSLWLTSGGTDTQYF. CDR3 coding DNA: TGTGCCAGCAGCTTGTGGCTGACTAGCGGGGGAACAGATACGCAGTATTTT.

This clonotype turned up a few times. The V and J genes are TRBV7-9 and TRBJ1-2, with TRBD1 as a possible D gene (5 bases). In germline, CDR1 is SEHNR, CDR2 FQNEAQ (reference sequence). The CDR3 contains 17 residues. The germline V and J ends were trimmed by 4 bases and 5 bases, with 23 bases remaining between them. CDR3 in amino acids: CASSSLLPRGGTYGYTF. The CDR3 DNA sequence: TGTGCCAGCAGCTCCTTACTACCCCGGGGTGGGACGTATGGCTACACCTTC. Full variable domain (outside the CDR3, taken from reference TRBV7-9 and TRBJ1-2): DTGVSQNPRHKITKRGQNVTFRCDPISEHNRLYWYRQTLGQGPEFLTYFQNEAQLEKSRLLSDRFSAERPKGSFSTLEIQRTEQGDSAMYLCASSSLLPRGGTYGYTFGSGTRLTVV.

This clonotype has only a few counts. The chain recombines TRBV7-8 with TRBJ1-1; possible D gene TRBD1, 6 bases. V lost 5 bases, J lost 5 bases, and 18 bases lay in between. The CDR3 has 15 amino acids. The germline V gene encodes CDR1 SGHVS and CDR2 FQNEAQ. CDR3 region: CASSPRGRTGTEAFF. CDR3 coding DNA: TGTGCCAGCAGCCCTAGGGGGAGAACTGGGACTGAAGCTTTCTTT.

V gene TRBV6-5 combines with J gene TRBJ2-1; the D gene could be TRBD1 or TRBD2 (5 bases each). Trimming took off 7 bases at V and 14 bases at J, with 21 bases between the two ends. Germline CDR1 MNHEY, CDR2 SVGAGI. CDR3 length: 13 residues. In DNA form, the CDR3 reads TGTGCCAGCACCGACCGGGCTACCGTGGGGGAGTTCTTC. This gives the protein CASTDRATVGEFF.

The chain has TRBV20-1 and TRBJ2-7; D call uncertain. V was cut by 3 bases and J by 1 base, with 10 bases left in between. The CDR3 length is 13 residues. Germline values: CDR1 DFQATT, CDR2 SNEGSKA (reference sequence). DNA of the CDR3: TGCAGTGCTAGGATTCCGCTATCCTACGAGCAGTACTTC. Translated, it gives CSARIPLSYEQYF.

The chain employs TRBV12-5 and TRBJ2-3, with D possibly matching TRBD2 (5 bases). The CDR3 is 14 amino acids. V was shortened by 5 bases and J by 3 bases, with 12 bases between the two germline ends. Per the germline V gene, CDR1 is LGHNT and CDR2 is FRNRAP. The CDR3 loop is CASGRDSLTDTQYF. The CDR3 DNA follows: TGTGCTAGTGGTCGGGATAGTCTAACAGATACGCAGTATTTT.

The V and J genes are TRBV3-1 and TRBJ1-3; unclear D gene. V lost 0 bases and J 8 bases, leaving 14 bases between the germline ends. From germline, CDR1 is LGHDT and CDR2 YNNKEL (reference sequence). The CDR3 is 15 amino acids. This CDR3 is CASSQEYVRGHTIYF. CDR3 coding DNA: TGTGCCAGCAGCCAAGAATATGTTAGAGGGCACACCATATATTTT.

This clonotype was seen a handful of times. This chain joins TRBV12-3 or TRBV12-4 and TRBJ2-1; the D is unclear. The CDR3 contains 13 residues. The ends were cut back, 6 bases at V and 6 bases at J, with 12 bases in the middle. CDR3 sequence reads: CASSTANTNEQFF. The CDR3 DNA sequence: TGTGCCAGCAGCACAGCTAATACCAATGAGCAGTTCTTC.